One and the same sample provided the 8 T cell receptor beta chains below, sequenced in a study of cytomegalovirus exposure and HLA in healthy donors (dated by TCRdb to about 2017). The receptor library was made with the immunoSEQ multiplex PCR assay. For the multiplex PCR, a mixture combining 60 forward primers for TCR Vbeta segments and 13 reverse primers for TCR Jbeta segments was used. TCRdb took over this immuneACCESS table, retaining in-frame rearrangements with V and J assigned. Such tables are incomplete; in checked studies, under half of the missing clones stem from an unresolved V gene, and the remainder is unexplained. For this sample the table gives some 150,000 clones, of which roughly 77% were detected only once. The top ten hold around 3.4% of the sample. Sequencing was performed on PBMCs. These receptors all come from a man between 35 and 55 years old in good health and CMV-seronegative.

The V gene is TRBV28, the J gene TRBJ2-5; D remains ambiguous. The J call may be incorrect, as the DNA end agrees better with TRBJ2-7. Per germline, CDR1 MDHEN and CDR2 SYDVKM. The CDR3 consists of 12 residues. Here the CDR3 DNA reads TGTGCCAGCAGTTTAGTGTCCTACGAGCAGTACTTC. Translated: CASSLVSYEQYF.

This clone was counted only a few times. The chain couples TRBV2 to TRBJ1-5; 7 bases line up with TRBD1. Trimming took 6 bases from V and 7 from J; bases not matched to a gene: 21. CDR3 length: 18 amino acids. CDR1 and CDR2 from the germline V gene are SNHLY and FYNNEI. The DNA of the CDR3 is TGTGCCAGCAGACCAACCACCACACAGGGGACCACGATCCAGCCCCAGCATTTT. Amino acid sequence: CASRPTTTQGTTIQPQHF.

This rearrangement joins TRBV5-1 to TRBJ2-3; TRBD2 aligns across 14 bases. Germline assignment: CDR1 SGHRS and CDR2 YFSETQ. This CDR3 contains 17 residues. V gave up 4 bases and J gave up 5 bases; unmatched junction bases: 9. CDR3 sequence (DNA): TGCGCCAGCAGCCCACAGACTAGCGGGGGGGCCGGAGATACGCAGTATTTT. Its translation: CASSPQTSGGAGDTQYF. Full variable domain (outside the CDR3, taken from reference TRBV5-1 and TRBJ2-3): KAGVTQTPRYLIKTRGQQVTLSCSPISGHRSVSWYQQTPGQGLQFLFEYFSETQRNKGNFPGRFSGRQFSNSRSEMNVSTLELGDSALYLCASSPQTSGGAGDTQYFGPGTRLTVL.

The genes are TRBV7-2 and TRBJ1-6, with D perhaps TRBD1 (5 bases). This CDR3 region has 16 residues. The V end was cut by 2 bases, the J end by 7 bases, with 15 bases between. Germline V gene lookup returns CDR1 SGHTA and CDR2 FQGNSA. The CDR3 DNA sequence: TGTGCCAGCAGCTTATTTTATGGGGGGTCCAATTCACCCCTCCACTTT. Translation: CASSLFYGGSNSPLHF.

The chain has TRBV28 and TRBJ2-5; tentative D call: TRBD2 (6 bases). CDR1 is MDHEN and CDR2 is SYDVKM in the germline V gene. The CDR3 extends over 13 amino acids. V lost 10 bases to trimming and J lost 1 base, with 13 bases between them. The CDR3 loop is CATKGDSQETQYF. In DNA, the CDR3 is TGTGCCACCAAAGGGGACTCCCAAGAGACCCAGTACTTC.

The chain uses TRBV7-2 and TRBJ1-1, with D possibly being TRBD1 (6 bases). This CDR3 comprises 15 residues. Trimming pared 3 bases from V and 0 bases from J, leaving 11 bases between. Looked up from germline, CDR1 is SGHTA and CDR2 is FQGNSA. The CDR3 region has the DNA TGTGCCAGCAGCTTGGGCACAGGGATGAACACTGAAGCTTTCTTT. Translation gives CASSLGTGMNTEAFF.

The gene calls are TRBV19 and TRBJ1-6, with D perhaps matching TRBD1 (5 bases). The germline gives CDR1 LNHDA, CDR2 SQIVND (reference sequence). The V and J ends lost 2 bases and 9 bases respectively, with 14 bases between them. The CDR3 spans 15 residues. The CDR3 reads CASSINQGDSSPLHF. CDR3 bases: TGTGCCAGTAGTATAAACCAGGGCGATAGTTCACCCCTCCACTTT.

V usage is TRBV5-6 and J usage is TRBJ2-7; 7 bases are shared with TRBD1. The CDR3 is made up of 15 amino acids. Germline trimming cut 5 bases from V and 0 bases from J; bases unmatched to any gene: 8. Germline CDR1 and CDR2: SGHDT and YYEEEE. The CDR3 sequence: CASSRPGQSSYEQYF. The CDR3 DNA reads TGTGCCAGCAGTCGACCGGGACAGAGCTCCTACGAGCAGTACTTC.